Listed here is a single T cell receptor beta chain. Germline V gene data show CDR1 as SGHRS and CDR2 as YFSETQ. V lost 0 bases to trimming and J lost 6 bases; unmatched junction nucleotides: 6. The CDR3 has 15 residues. This entry is derived from a study of blood T cell repertoires in COVID-19. Generated by immunoSEQ multiplex PCR, the TCRdb table keeps only in-frame clones and is missing some. The sample lists around 65,000 clones; almost 80% were seen once. The sequencing sample was made of peripheral blood. V and J are TRBV5-1 and TRBJ2-1; TRBD1 aligns across 7 bases. The sequence derives from a man in his sixties with acute or convalescent COVID-19. CDR3 sequence (DNA): TGCGCCAGCAGCTTGGTGACAGGGTCGTCCAATGAGCAGTTCTTC. Translation gives CASSLVTGSSNEQFF.